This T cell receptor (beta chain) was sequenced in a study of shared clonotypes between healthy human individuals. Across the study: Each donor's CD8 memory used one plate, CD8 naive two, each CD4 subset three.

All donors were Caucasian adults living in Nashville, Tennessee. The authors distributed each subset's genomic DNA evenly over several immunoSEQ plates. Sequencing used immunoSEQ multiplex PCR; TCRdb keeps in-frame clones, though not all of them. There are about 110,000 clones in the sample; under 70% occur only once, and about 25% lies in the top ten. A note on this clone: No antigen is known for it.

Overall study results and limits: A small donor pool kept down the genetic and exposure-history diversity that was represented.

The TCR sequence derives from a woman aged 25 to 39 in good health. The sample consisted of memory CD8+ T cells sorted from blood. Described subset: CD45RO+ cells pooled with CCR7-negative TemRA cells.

CDR3 in amino acids: CASSSGDLANEKLFF. CDR3 coding DNA: TGTGCCAGTAGTTCAGGGGATTTGGCTAATGAAAAACTGTTTTTT. J is TRBJ1-4 and V is TRBV19, with a weak D call TRBD1 (6 bases). The CDR3 sequence is 15 residues long. The germline gives CDR1 LNHDA, CDR2 SQIVND (reference sequence). V lost 5 bases and J lost 3, with 13 bases in between. Looking up the rest from reference TRBV19 and TRBJ1-4 gives the full variable domain: DGGITQSPKYLFRKEGQNVTLSCEQNLNHDAMYWYRQDPGQGLRLIYYSQIVNDFQKGDIAEGYSVSREKKESFPLTVTSAQKNPTAFYLCASSSGDLANEKLFFGSGTQLSVL.